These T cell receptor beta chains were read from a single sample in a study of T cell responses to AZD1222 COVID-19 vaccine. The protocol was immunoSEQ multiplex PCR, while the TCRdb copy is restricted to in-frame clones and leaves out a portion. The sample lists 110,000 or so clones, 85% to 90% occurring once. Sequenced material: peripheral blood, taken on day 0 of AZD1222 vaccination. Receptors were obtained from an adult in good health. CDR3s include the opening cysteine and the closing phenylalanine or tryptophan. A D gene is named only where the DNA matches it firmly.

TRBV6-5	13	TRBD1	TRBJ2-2	CASSRQGAGELFF
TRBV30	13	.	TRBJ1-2	CAWSGQFDYGYTF
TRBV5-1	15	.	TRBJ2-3	CASSRGAGKGDTQYF
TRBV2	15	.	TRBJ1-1	CASRMSLSGNTEAFF
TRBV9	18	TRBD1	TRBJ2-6	CASSVDPRTGAGANVLTF
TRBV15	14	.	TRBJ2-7	CATSRPDSAYEQYF
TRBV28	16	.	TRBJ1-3	CASSLVPGGHGNTIYF
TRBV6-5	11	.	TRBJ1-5	CASSSEQPQHF
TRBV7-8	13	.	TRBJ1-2	CASSLETAYGYTF
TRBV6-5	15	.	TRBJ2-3	CASRPWGPSTDTQYF
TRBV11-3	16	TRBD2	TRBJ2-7	CASSFHPTSATYEQYF
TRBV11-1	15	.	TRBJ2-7	CASSFYGGSEYEQYF
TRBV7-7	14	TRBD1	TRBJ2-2	CASSSYRGSAGLFF
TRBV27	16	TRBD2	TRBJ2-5	CASRPATSGIRQTQYF
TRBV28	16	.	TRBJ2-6	CASQSWGSSGANVLTF
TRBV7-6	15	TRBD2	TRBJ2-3	CASSLGGRILDTQYF
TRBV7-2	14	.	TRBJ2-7	CASSLGFSSYEQYF
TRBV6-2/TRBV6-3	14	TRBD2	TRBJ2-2	CASSPSGGSGELFF
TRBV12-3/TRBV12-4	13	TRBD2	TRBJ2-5	CASGRTGGETQYF
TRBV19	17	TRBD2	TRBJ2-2	CASSIEAGGPSTGELFF
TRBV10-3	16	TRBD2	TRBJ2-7	CAISGLQGLAGYEQYF
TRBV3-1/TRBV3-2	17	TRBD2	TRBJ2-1	CASSLRTSDSSYNEQFF
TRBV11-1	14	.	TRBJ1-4	CASSPVRTNEKLFF
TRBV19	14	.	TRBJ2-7	CASSIGLSLYEQYF
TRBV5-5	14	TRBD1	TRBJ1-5	CASSSTGVDQPQHF
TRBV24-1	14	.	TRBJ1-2	CATQNQGANYGYTF
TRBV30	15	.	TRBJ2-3	CAWSVRDKVTDTQYF